The 31 T cell receptor beta chains below come from one sample, sequenced in a study of shared clonotypes between healthy human individuals. The method was immunoSEQ multiplex PCR; TCRdb's version includes in-frame clones alone and lacks a portion of them. The sample lists 2 million to 3 million clones; more than 85% were seen once. Material for sequencing was naive CD4+ T cells from PBMCs. Noted subset: CD45RA+ positively selected. These receptors originate from a man between 18 and 29 years old in good health. Some clones in this sample may be carry-over from other donors' samples.

The chain combines TRBV18 with TRBJ2-7; D remains unclear. The ends were cut back, 6 bases at V and 5 bases at J, with 8 bases in the middle. Germline V gene lookup returns CDR1 KGHSH and CDR2 LQKENI. This CDR3 spans 11 amino acids. The CDR3 nucleotides read TGTGCCAGCTCGGCACTTGACGAGCAGTACTTC. It encodes CASSALDEQYF.

The gene calls are TRBV5-1 and TRBJ2-3; D is uncertain. CDR1 and CDR2 from the germline V gene are SGHRS and YFSETQ. Between the trimmed V and J ends, which lost 2 bases and 6 bases, there was a span of 13 bases. The CDR3 length is 14 residues. The CDR3 DNA follows: TGCGCCAGCAGCTTCACGGGCCCTGGGGATACGCAGTATTTT. Translating gives CASSFTGPGDTQYF.

The genes are TRBV4-1 and TRBJ2-1, with a weak D call TRBD2 (6 bases). The V end lost 8 bases, the J end lost 12 bases, and 20 bases lay between the germline ends. The CDR3 totals 13 residues. Per germline, CDR1 MGHRA and CDR2 YSYEKL. The CDR3 loop reads CASGSGGGTRQFF. CDR3 nucleotide sequence: TGCGCCAGCGGGTCAGGTGGGGGGACCCGGCAGTTCTTC.

This clone has a single count. V is TRBV2 and J is TRBJ1-5, with 7 bases matching TRBD1. After removal of 4 bases from V and 0 bases from J, the junction contained 3 bases not matched to a gene. CDR3 length: 15 amino acids. Germline CDR1 and CDR2: SNHLY and FYNNEI. In nucleotides, the CDR3 is TGTGCCAGCAGTGGGAGGGGGCGTAGCAATCAGCCCCAGCATTTT. Translated, it gives CASSGRGRSNQPQHF.

This rearrangement joins TRBV11-2 to TRBJ1-3, with TRBD1 matching over 10 bases. With 3 bases clipped from V and 7 bases from J, the junction kept 15 bases outside the gene matches. This CDR3 region has 18 residues. CDR1 and CDR2 from the germline V gene are SGHAT and FQNNGV. CDR3 sequence (DNA): TGTGCCAGCAGCTTGGACAGGGGGATTGGTCTACTTGGGAACACCATATATTTT. Its translation: CASSLDRGIGLLGNTIYF.

This clone occurred a few times. The chain joins TRBV18 to TRBJ1-1; no clear D gene. This CDR3 region has 14 residues. Looked up from germline, CDR1 is KGHSH and CDR2 is LQKENI. V was cut by 2 bases and J by 7 bases, with 14 bases left in between. The CDR3 here is CASSPTDGEVEAFF. The CDR3, as DNA: TGTGCCAGCTCACCAACGGACGGGGAGGTTGAAGCTTTCTTT.

The chain employs TRBV7-3 and TRBJ2-1; perhaps TRBD1 as D (6 bases). The germline V and J ends were trimmed by 1 base and 1 base, with 11 bases remaining between them. Germline loops: CDR1 SGHTA, CDR2 FQGTGA. The CDR3 runs to 16 residues. The CDR3 sequence: CASSLSGGTSYNEQFF. Here the CDR3 DNA reads TGTGCCAGCAGCTTAAGTGGGGGCACGTCCTACAATGAGCAGTTCTTC. The full variable domain, completed using reference TRBV7-3 and TRBJ2-1, is GAGVSQTPSNKVTEKGKYVELRCDPISGHTALYWYRQSLGQGPEFLIYFQGTGAADDSGLPNDRFFAVRPEGSVSTLKIQRTERGDSAVYLCASSLSGGTSYNEQFFGPGTRLTVL.

The chain carries TRBV25-1 and TRBJ1-3, with a weak D call TRBD1 (6 bases). The V end lost 6 bases, the J end lost 4 bases, and 13 bases lay between the germline ends. The germline CDR1 and CDR2 sequences are MGHDK and SYGVNS. This CDR3 is 14 amino acids long. DNA for the CDR3: TGTGCCAGCAGCCGGAGGGGGGCAGGAAACACCATATATTTT. Protein: CASSRRGAGNTIYF.

This chain links TRBV28 with TRBJ2-7; TRBD2 is a possible D gene (5 bases). CDR1 and CDR2 from the germline V gene are MDHEN and SYDVKM. V was pared by 6 bases and J by 6 bases, with 15 bases between. There are 13 residues in the CDR3. CDR3 region: CASRQIPGVEQYF. The CDR3, as DNA: TGTGCCAGCAGGCAGATCCCCGGGGTCGAGCAGTACTTC.

Turning to this clone: The same CDR3 can be traced to other DNA sequences in this sample. J is TRBJ2-3 and V is TRBV5-1; 10 positions match TRBD1. Losses at the gene ends were 3 bases for V and 6 bases for J; bases not matched to a gene: 4. Germline lookup yields CDR1 SGHRS and CDR2 YFSETQ. The CDR3 covers 14 residues. Here the CDR3 DNA reads TGCGCCAGCAGCTCGACAGGGGGCGCGGATACGCAGTATTTT. Protein sequence: CASSSTGGADTQYF.

The chain links TRBV5-1 to TRBJ2-5; 7 nucleotides agree with TRBD1. The V and J ends lost 4 bases and 3 bases, in that order; junction bases with no gene match: 6. The CDR3 spans 14 residues. Germline CDR1 is SGHRS and CDR2 is YFSETQ. In DNA, the CDR3 is TGCGCCAGCAGCATCTACGGGACAGAAGAGACCCAGTACTTC. It translates to CASSIYGTEETQYF.

This clone was counted a single time. The CDR3 bases are TGTGCCAGCATCCCGGACAGGGAATACAATCAGCCCCAGCATTTT. This encodes CASIPDREYNQPQHF. This sequence joins TRBV28 and TRBJ1-5; 8 bases map to TRBD1. V shed 7 bases, J shed 3 bases, and the junction held 8 bases outside the gene matches. The CDR3 is 15 residues long. The germline V gene has CDR1 MDHEN and CDR2 SYDVKM.

The chain joins TRBV11-3 to TRBJ1-1; a weak D match, TRBD1 (5 bases). CDR1 SGHNT and CDR2 YENEEA come from the germline V gene. This CDR3 is 13 amino acids long. Trimming left V 6 bases short and J 0 bases short, with 8 bases between. For the CDR3, the DNA is TGTGCCAGCAGTGCGGGGCTGAACACTGAAGCTTTCTTT. Protein product: CASSAGLNTEAFF.

The rearrangement links TRBV5-1 to TRBJ2-7; no definite D call. Germline V gene data show CDR1 as SGHRS and CDR2 as YFSETQ. V gave up 3 bases and J gave up 3 bases, with 16 bases separating them. CDR3 length equals 15 residues. The CDR3 here is CASSSSPESYYEQYF. The CDR3 DNA sequence: TGCGCCAGCAGCTCATCCCCGGAGAGCTACTACGAGCAGTACTTC.

The rearrangement links TRBV7-9 to TRBJ1-2, with D unclear. Deletions cut 7 bases from V and 6 bases from J, with 15 bases between. Germline lookup yields CDR1 SEHNR and CDR2 FQNEAQ (reference sequence). The CDR3 has 13 amino acids. CDR3: CASKPAAANGYTF. CDR3 nucleotide sequence: TGTGCCAGCAAACCCGCTGCAGCTAATGGCTACACCTTC.

The chain employs TRBV6-1 and TRBJ2-7, with 9 positions matching TRBD1. Per germline, CDR1 MNHNS and CDR2 SASEGT. With V trimmed by 6 bases and J by 4 bases, 19 bases remained unmatched. The length of the CDR3 is 18 residues. Written as DNA, the CDR3 is TGTGCCAGCAGAGAACCACAGGGGGCTGAGCGTTCGGGGTACGAGCAGTACTTC. Protein product: CASREPQGAERSGYEQYF.

V is TRBV11-3 and J is TRBJ2-1; 11 bases line up with TRBD1. Losses at the gene ends were 5 bases for V and 7 bases for J; bases not matched to a gene: 7. CDR3 length equals 15 residues. Germline-derived CDR1 and CDR2 are SGHNT and YENEEA. The CDR3 bases are TGTGCCAGCAGCCAACCGGGACAGGGGGTGAATGAGCAGTTCTTC. Residues: CASSQPGQGVNEQFF.

V is TRBV10-3 and J is TRBJ1-2; 7 positions agree with TRBD1. Looked up from germline, CDR1 is ENHRY and CDR2 is SYGVKD. The CDR3 is 12 residues long. With 4 bases clipped from V and 7 bases from J, the junction kept 3 bases outside the gene matches. CDR3 protein: CAISAGGLGYTF. CDR3 nucleotides: TGTGCCATCAGTGCAGGGGGACTTGGCTACACCTTC.

The chain combines TRBV7-9 with TRBJ1-1; 10 bases are a match to TRBD1. The CDR3 extends over 15 amino acids. V dropped 5 bases and J dropped 6; count of bases not matched to a gene: 9. Germline CDR1 SEHNR, CDR2 FQNEAQ (reference sequence). The CDR3 loop is CASSPRTGGNAEAFF. CDR3 nucleotide sequence: TGTGCCAGCAGCCCTCGGACAGGGGGTAATGCTGAAGCTTTCTTT.

The chain recombines TRBV28 with TRBJ1-2; TRBD1 agrees at 8 bases. The CDR3 loop spans 17 amino acids. The trim removed 2 bases at V and 4 bases at J, leaving 12 bases unmatched. The germline gives CDR1 MDHEN, CDR2 SYDVKM. The CDR3, as DNA: TGTGCCAGCAGTTTAGGGGGTGGGACAGGCATCCCCTATGGCTACACCTTC. Amino acids: CASSLGGGTGIPYGYTF.

This chain joins TRBV2 and TRBJ2-1, with D possibly TRBD1 on 6 matching bases. This CDR3 region has 14 residues. The germline CDR1 and CDR2 sequences are SNHLY and FYNNEI. Deletions cut 10 bases from V and 6 bases from J, with 19 bases between. Here the CDR3 reads CAIQGDPVPNEQFF. CDR3 in DNA: TGTGCCATACAGGGCGACCCGGTACCCAATGAGCAGTTCTTC.

The V and J genes are TRBV11-1 and TRBJ2-1, with D maybe TRBD2 (5 bases). V lost 4 bases to trimming and J lost 4 bases, with 20 bases between them. Germline V lookup: CDR1 SGHAT, CDR2 FQDESV (reference sequence). The CDR3 runs 17 residues. CDR3 region: CASSSRIGQGSYNEQFF. For the CDR3, the DNA is TGTGCCAGCAGCTCCCGAATAGGTCAAGGGAGTTACAATGAGCAGTTCTTC.

With respect to this clone: Distinct nucleotide sequences in the sample also encode this CDR3. This sequence joins TRBV18 and TRBJ1-5, with 9 bases lining up with TRBD1. V shed 2 bases and J 4 bases; nucleotides not matched to a gene: 6. The CDR3 length is 16 residues. CDR1 is KGHSH and CDR2 is LQKENI in the germline V gene. CDR3 DNA sequence: TGTGCCAGCTCACCAAACAGACAGGGGGTAAATCAGCCCCAGCATTTT. It yields the protein CASSPNRQGVNQPQHF.

This chain connects TRBV6-5 to TRBJ1-2; D remains unclear. The CDR3 sequence is 13 residues long. The ends were cut back, 10 bases at V and 6 bases at J, with 18 bases in the middle. The germline gives CDR1 MNHEY, CDR2 SVGAGI. CDR3 sequence (DNA): TGTGCCACAACCCACCGGGGTTATCATGGCTACACCTTC. Its translation: CATTHRGYHGYTF.

Only one count was recorded for this clone. The chain couples TRBV2 to TRBJ1-1; 9 nucleotides line up with TRBD1. This CDR3 region has 14 residues. V shed 7 bases, J shed 5 bases, and the junction held 8 bases outside the gene matches. Per germline, CDR1 SNHLY and CDR2 FYNNEI. The CDR3, as DNA: TGTGCCAGCATGGGGGAAGGGACAGGGACTGAAGCTTTCTTT. Amino acids: CASMGEGTGTEAFF.

V usage is TRBV4-3 and J usage is TRBJ1-4, with 7 bases lining up with TRBD1. The CDR3 length is 17 residues. The ends lost 0 bases at V and 7 bases at J; junction bases unmatched: 11. In germline, CDR1 is LGHNA, CDR2 YSLEER. The CDR3 spells CASSQEGGGWSGEKLFF. The CDR3 DNA reads as TGCGCCAGCAGCCAAGAAGGGGGCGGATGGAGTGGTGAAAAACTGTTTTTT.

This clone was observed a handful of times. The rearrangement links TRBV7-9 to TRBJ1-1, with TRBD1 matching over 7 bases. Germline V gene lookup returns CDR1 SEHNR and CDR2 FQNEAQ (reference sequence). This CDR3 has 16 residues. V was clipped by 4 bases and J by 3 bases; unmatched bases: 11. The CDR3 coding sequence is TGTGCCAGCAGCTCCGGGACAGTCTCAACGGACACTGAAGCTTTCTTT. Its translation: CASSSGTVSTDTEAFF.

The chain recombines TRBV25-1 with TRBJ2-3; 8 bases are shared with TRBD2. The V gene's germline CDR1 is MGHDK and CDR2 SYGVNS. V lost 10 bases, J lost 3 bases, and 9 bases stayed unmatched. The length of the CDR3 is 14 residues. The CDR3 DNA reads as TGTGCCACGGGGCTCGGACTAGCAACAGATACGCAGTATTTT. Residues: CATGLGLATDTQYF.

This chain uses TRBV7-3 with TRBJ1-2; D gene unclear. This CDR3 is built from 15 residues. Trimming pared 4 bases from V and 8 bases from J, leaving 20 bases between. Germline V CDR1 and CDR2: SGHTA, FQGTGA. CDR3 protein: CASSSRPGLNEGYTF. In DNA, the CDR3 is TGTGCCAGCAGCTCCCGCCCCGGCCTAAACGAGGGCTACACCTTC. Together with reference TRBV7-3 and TRBJ1-2, the CDR3 gives the full variable domain: GAGVSQTPSNKVTEKGKYVELRCDPISGHTALYWYRQSLGQGPEFLIYFQGTGAADDSGLPNDRFFAVRPEGSVSTLKIQRTERGDSAVYLCASSSRPGLNEGYTFGSGTRLTVV.

The genes are TRBV27 and TRBJ1-4; D remains ambiguous. The CDR3 consists of 14 residues. Germline CDR1 is MNHEY and CDR2 is SMNVEV (reference sequence). V lost 3 bases, J lost 10 bases, and 15 bases lay in between. The CDR3 spells CASSFGWGSGKLFF. CDR3 nucleotide sequence: TGTGCCAGCAGTTTCGGGTGGGGTTCGGGAAAACTGTTTTTT.

The chain combines TRBV18 with TRBJ1-5, with D maybe TRBD1 (5 bases). Germline values: CDR1 KGHSH, CDR2 LQKENI. Trimming left V 3 bases short and J 1 base short, with 13 bases between. This CDR3 has 16 amino acids. This CDR3 reads CASSPQRGGSNQPQHF. The CDR3 DNA reads as TGTGCCAGCTCACCCCAACGCGGGGGGAGCAATCAGCCCCAGCATTTT.